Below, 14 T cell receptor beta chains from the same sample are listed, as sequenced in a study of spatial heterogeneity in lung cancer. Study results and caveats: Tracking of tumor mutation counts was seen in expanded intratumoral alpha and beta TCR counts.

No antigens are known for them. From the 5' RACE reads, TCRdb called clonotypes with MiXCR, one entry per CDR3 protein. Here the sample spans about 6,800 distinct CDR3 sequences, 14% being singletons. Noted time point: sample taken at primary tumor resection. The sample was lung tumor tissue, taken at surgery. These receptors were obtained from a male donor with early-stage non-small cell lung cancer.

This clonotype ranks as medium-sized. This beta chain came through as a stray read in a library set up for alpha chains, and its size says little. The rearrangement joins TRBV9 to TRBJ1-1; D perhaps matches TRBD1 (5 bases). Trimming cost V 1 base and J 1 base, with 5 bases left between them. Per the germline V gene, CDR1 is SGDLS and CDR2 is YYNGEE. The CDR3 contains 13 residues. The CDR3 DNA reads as TGTGCCAGCAGCGTAACAGGGAACACTGAAGCTTTCTTT. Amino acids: CASSVTGNTEAFF.

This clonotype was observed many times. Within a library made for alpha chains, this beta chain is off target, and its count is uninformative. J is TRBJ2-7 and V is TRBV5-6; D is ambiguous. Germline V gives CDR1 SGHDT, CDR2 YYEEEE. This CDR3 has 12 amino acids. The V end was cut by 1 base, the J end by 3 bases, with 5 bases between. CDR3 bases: TGTGCCAGCAGCTTGAAGGACTACGAGCAGTACTTC. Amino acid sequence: CASSLKDYEQYF.

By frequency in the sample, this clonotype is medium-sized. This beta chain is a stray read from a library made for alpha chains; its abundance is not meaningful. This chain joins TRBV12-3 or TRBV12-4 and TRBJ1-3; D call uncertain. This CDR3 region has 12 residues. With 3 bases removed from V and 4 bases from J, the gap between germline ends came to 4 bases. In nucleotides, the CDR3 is TGTGCCAGCAGTTTTCAGGGAAACACCATATATTTT. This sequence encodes CASSFQGNTIYF.

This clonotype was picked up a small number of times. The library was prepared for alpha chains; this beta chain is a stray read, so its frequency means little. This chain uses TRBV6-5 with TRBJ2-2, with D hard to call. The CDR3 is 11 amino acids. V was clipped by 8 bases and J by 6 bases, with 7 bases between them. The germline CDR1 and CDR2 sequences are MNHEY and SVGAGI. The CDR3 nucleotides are TGTGCCAGCCTCGGTCCCGGGGAGCTGTTTTTT. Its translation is CASLGPGELFF.

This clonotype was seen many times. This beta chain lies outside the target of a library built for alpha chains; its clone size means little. CDR3 amino acids: CASSVFPGGAGNTIYF. The CDR3, as DNA: TGTGCCAGCAGCGTTTTCCCAGGGGGAGCTGGAAACACCATATATTTT. V gene TRBV9 combines with J gene TRBJ1-3, with TRBD1 identical over 7 bases. With V trimmed by 2 bases and J by 2 bases, 7 bases remained unmatched. Germline loops: CDR1 SGDLS, CDR2 YYNGEE. This CDR3 comprises 16 residues.

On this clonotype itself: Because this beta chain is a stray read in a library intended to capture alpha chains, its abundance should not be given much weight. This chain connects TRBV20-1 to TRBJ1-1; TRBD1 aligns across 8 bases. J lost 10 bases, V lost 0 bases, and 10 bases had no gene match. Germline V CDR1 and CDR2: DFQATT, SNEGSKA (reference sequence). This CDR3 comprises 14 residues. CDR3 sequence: CSARDLSQGDGAFF. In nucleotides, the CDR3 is TGCAGTGCTAGAGATCTATCACAGGGGGATGGAGCTTTCTTT.

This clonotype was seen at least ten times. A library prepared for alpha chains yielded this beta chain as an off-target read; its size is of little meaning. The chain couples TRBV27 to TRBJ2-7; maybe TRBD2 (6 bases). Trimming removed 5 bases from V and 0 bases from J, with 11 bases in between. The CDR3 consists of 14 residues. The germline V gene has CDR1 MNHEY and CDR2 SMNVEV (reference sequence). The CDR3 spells CASSPTRVSYEQYF. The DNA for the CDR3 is TGTGCCAGCAGTCCGACTAGGGTCTCCTACGAGCAGTACTTC.

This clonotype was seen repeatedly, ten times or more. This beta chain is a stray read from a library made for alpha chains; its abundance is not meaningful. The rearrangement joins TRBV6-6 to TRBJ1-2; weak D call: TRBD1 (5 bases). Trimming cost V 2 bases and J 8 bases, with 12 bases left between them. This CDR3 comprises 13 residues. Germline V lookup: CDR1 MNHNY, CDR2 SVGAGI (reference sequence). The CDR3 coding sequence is TGTGCCAGCAGTTACGGGGGAGGTGTGGGCTACACCTTC. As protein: CASSYGGGVGYTF.

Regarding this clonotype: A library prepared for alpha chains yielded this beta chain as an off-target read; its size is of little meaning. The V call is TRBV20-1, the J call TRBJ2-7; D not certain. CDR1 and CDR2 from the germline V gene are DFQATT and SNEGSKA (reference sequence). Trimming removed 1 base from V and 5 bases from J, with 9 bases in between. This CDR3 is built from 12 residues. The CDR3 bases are TGCAGTGCTAGAGGGATGACACACGAGCAGTACTTC. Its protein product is CSARGMTHEQYF.

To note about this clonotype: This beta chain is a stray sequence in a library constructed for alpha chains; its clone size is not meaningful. CDR3 residues: CASSQGAGGQPQHF. The CDR3 coding sequence is TGTGCCAGCAGCCAAGGGGCGGGGGGTCAGCCCCAGCATTTT. This chain connects TRBV3-1 to TRBJ1-5, with D possibly matching TRBD1 (5 bases). This CDR3 region has 14 residues. Trimming shortened V by 1 base and J by 6 bases, and 10 bases separated the two germline ends. Germline CDR1 LGHDT, CDR2 YNNKEL (reference sequence). The whole variable domain, remainder taken from reference TRBV3-1 and TRBJ1-5, is DTAVSQTPKYLVTQMGNDKSIKCEQNLGHDTMYWYKQDSKKFLKIMFSYNNKELIINETVPNRFSPKSPDKAHLNLHINSLELGDSAVYFCASSQGAGGQPQHFGDGTRLSIL.

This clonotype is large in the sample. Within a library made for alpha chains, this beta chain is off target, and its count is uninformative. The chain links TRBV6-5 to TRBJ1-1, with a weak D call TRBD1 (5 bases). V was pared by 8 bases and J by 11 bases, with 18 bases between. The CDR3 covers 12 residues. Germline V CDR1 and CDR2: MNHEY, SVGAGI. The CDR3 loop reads CASGALELGAFF. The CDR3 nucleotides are TGTGCCAGCGGGGCTCTTGAACTTGGGGCTTTCTTT.

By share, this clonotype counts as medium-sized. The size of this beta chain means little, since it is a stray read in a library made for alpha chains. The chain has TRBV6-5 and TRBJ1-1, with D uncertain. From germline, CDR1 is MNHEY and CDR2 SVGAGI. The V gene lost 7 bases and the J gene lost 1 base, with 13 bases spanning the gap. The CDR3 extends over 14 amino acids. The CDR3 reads CASKYGEANTEAFF. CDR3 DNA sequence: TGTGCCAGCAAGTACGGGGAGGCGAACACTGAAGCTTTCTTT.

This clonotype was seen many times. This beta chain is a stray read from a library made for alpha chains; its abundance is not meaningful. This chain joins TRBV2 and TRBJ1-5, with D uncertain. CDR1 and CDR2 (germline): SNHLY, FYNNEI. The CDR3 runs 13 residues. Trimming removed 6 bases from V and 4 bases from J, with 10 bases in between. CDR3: CASRTMGNQPQHF. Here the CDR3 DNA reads TGTGCCAGCAGAACTATGGGAAATCAGCCCCAGCATTTT.

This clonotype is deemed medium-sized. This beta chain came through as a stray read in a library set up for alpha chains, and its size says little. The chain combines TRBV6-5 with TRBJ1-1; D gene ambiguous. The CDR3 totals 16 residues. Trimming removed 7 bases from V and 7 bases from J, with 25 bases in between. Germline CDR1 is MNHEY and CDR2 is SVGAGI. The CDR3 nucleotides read TGTGCCAGCAATGGTCTGAGCGCTGGGTTAGAGGGTGAAGCTTTCTTT. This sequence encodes CASNGLSAGLEGEAFF.